This TCR beta chain was profiled in a study of blood T cell repertoires in COVID-19 (dated by TCRdb to the early 2020s). Notes on the research overall: Samples covering the acute and convalescent phases of COVID-19 were provided by collaborators in the United States, Italy and Spain. The material from the prospective study consisted of cDNA or gDNA derived from T cells, B-cell-depleted T cells, or PBMCs. Subjects who had been exposed to COVID-19, were actively infected with it, or had recovered from it provided the deeply sampled blood TCRbeta repertoires that made up the dataset. The repertoires were released in a freely available public database intended as a resource for research on the immune response to SARS-CoV-2. The samples were drawn from two sources: the first 160 participants of the ongoing ImmuneRACE study, and about 1,300 subjects contributed by 6 global collaborators. A de-identified subject ID, COVID-19 status, age in years and sex were almost always included in the sample metadata. Where available, HLA class I and class II types were taken from metadata supplied by the sample provider and were not determined by assay-based typing. The full study reports these points: Clinical and demographic metadata were provided uncurated, with the amount varying by source and participant.

The immunoSEQ Assay, a bias-controlled multiplex PCR, was used to amplify TCRbeta CDR3 regions from genomic DNA. The source study handled its data this way. The number of nucleated cells in each sample was estimated by amplification of reference gene primers within the assay. Sequence reads were collapsed and filtered to measure the absolute abundance of every unique TCRbeta CDR3 rearrangement. For each sample, productive Simpson clonality was calculated as the square root of Simpson's diversity index over productive rearrangements. TCRdb mirrors the immuneACCESS table, restricted to in-frame sequences. Some clones are absent from its copies; in checked studies, under half trace to an unresolved V gene, and the reason for the others is unknown. The DNA gave D and trimming, while V, J and clone size come from that table. The sample table lists over 100,000 clones, approximately 89% of them with a count of one. The ten largest clones add up to under 5% of the sample.

Regarding this clone: This clone's antigen is unknown. Within one base of it there is no much larger clone, and no base qualities were kept.

Whole blood was collected in K2EDTA tubes by collaborating institutions according to the institutions' own protocols. Collaborator samples were shipped for TCRbeta analysis as frozen whole blood, isolated PBMCs, or DNA extracted from either sample type. The V end loses 4 bases and the J end loses 3 bases, and a stretch of 9 bases separates them. The germline V gene specifies SGHTA as CDR1 and FQGNSA as CDR2. CDR3 length: 13 amino acids, cysteine to phenylalanine. The sequence is cut down to CDR3 DNA, 39 bases in frame from base 1. The TCR sequence derives from a man aged 35 to 55 with acute or convalescent COVID-19. The chain links TRBV7-2 with TRBJ1-2; no D gene is confidently identified. Material for sequencing was peripheral blood. The bases read TGTGCCAGCAGCTCGGGAGCCTACTATGGCTACACCTTC. Translated, it gives CASSSGAYYGYTF.